These 5 T cell receptor beta chains came from one sample sequenced in a study of CD4 T cells in relation to SARS-CoV-2 and coronaviruses. The assay was immunoSEQ multiplex PCR, and TCRdb's table has in-frame clones only and misses some. The table lists about 29,000 clones, 76% of them singletons. For these receptors, no antigen is known. Unexposed donor CD4+ T cells date from about 2011-2018, before the COVID-19 pandemic. Isolation of CD4+ T cells took place after less than twelve days in culture. The sequenced sample consisted of CD4+ T cells from PBMCs, cultured in vitro. The receptors derive from a human donor in good health.

The chain couples TRBV10-3 to TRBJ2-1; D is ambiguous. Germline V gene data show CDR1 as ENHRY and CDR2 as SYGVKD. V lost 6 bases and J lost 0, with 6 bases in between. The CDR3 spans 13 residues. The CDR3 loop reads CAISEVSYNEQFF. The CDR3 DNA follows: TGTGCCATCAGCGAAGTCTCCTACAATGAGCAGTTCTTC.

The chain uses TRBV5-4 and TRBJ1-4, with 7 bases matching TRBD1. Germline lookup yields CDR1 SGHNT and CDR2 YYREEE (reference sequence). The CDR3 has 15 residues. The V segment lost 4 bases and the J segment 7 bases; nucleotides outside the gene matches: 10. CDR3 sequence: CASSIQGGSAEKLFF. DNA of the CDR3: TGTGCCAGCAGCATTCAGGGGGGGAGTGCTGAAAAACTGTTTTTT.

This chain uses TRBV19 with TRBJ2-7, with D tentatively TRBD2 (5 bases). CDR1 LNHDA and CDR2 SQIVND come from the germline V gene (reference sequence). V was pared by 2 bases and J by 3 bases, with 11 bases between. The CDR3 length is 14 residues. The CDR3 region has the DNA TGTGCCAGTAGTATACGGACTGGCAACTACGAGCAGTACTTC. Translated, it gives CASSIRTGNYEQYF. The variable domain in full, completed from reference TRBV19 and TRBJ2-7, reads DGGITQSPKYLFRKEGQNVTLSCEQNLNHDAMYWYRQDPGQGLRLIYYSQIVNDFQKGDIAEGYSVSREKKESFPLTVTSAQKNPTAFYLCASSIRTGNYEQYFGPGTRLTVT.

The J gene is TRBJ2-2, the V gene TRBV29-1; TRBD2 might be the D (6 bases). The germline V gene has CDR1 SQVTM and CDR2 ANQGSEA. CDR3 length equals 12 residues. Trimming removed 7 bases from V and 6 bases from J, with 12 bases in between. The CDR3 nucleotides read TGCAGCGCCGGGAGCTCCGCCGGGGAGCTGTTTTTT. Residues: CSAGSSAGELFF.

The V call is TRBV2, the J call TRBJ2-2, with D possibly TRBD2 on 6 matching bases. The V and J ends lost 3 bases and 7 bases respectively, with 15 bases between them. Germline V lookup: CDR1 SNHLY, CDR2 FYNNEI. This CDR3 region has 15 residues. The CDR3 region is CASSDLGSGVGELFF. The CDR3 DNA reads as TGTGCCAGCAGTGACCTCGGGAGTGGGGTCGGGGAGCTGTTTTTT.